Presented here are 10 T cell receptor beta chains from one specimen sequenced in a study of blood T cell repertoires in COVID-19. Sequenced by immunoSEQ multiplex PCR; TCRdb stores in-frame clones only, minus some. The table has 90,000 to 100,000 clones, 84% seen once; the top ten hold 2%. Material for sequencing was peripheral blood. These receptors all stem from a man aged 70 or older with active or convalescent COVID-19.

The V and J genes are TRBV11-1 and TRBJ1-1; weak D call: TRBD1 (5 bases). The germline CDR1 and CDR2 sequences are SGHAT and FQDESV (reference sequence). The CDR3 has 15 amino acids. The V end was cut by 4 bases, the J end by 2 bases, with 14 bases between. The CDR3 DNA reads TGTGCCAGCAGCTCATCGGACACTTTCAACACTGAAGCTTTCTTT. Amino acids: CASSSSDTFNTEAFF.

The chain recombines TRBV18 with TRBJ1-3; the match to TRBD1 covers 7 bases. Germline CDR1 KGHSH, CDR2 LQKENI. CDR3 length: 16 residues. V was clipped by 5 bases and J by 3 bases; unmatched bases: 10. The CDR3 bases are TGTGCCAGCTCAGCAGCCGGACAGGCGGGTGGAAACACCATATATTTT. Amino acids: CASSAAGQAGGNTIYF.

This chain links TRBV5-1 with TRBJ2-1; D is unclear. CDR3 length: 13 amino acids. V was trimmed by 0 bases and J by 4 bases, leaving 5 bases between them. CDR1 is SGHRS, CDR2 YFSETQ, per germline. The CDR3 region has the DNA TGCGCCAGCAGCTTGGGCAGTTACAATGAGCAGTTCTTC. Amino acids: CASSLGSYNEQFF.

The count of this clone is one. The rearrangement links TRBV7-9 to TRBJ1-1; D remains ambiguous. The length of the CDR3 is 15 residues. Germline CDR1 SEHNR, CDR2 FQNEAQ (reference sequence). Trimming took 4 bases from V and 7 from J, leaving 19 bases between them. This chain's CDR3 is CASSSPKTRTIEAFF. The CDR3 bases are TGTGCCAGCAGCTCCCCCAAGACCCGGACTATTGAAGCTTTCTTT.

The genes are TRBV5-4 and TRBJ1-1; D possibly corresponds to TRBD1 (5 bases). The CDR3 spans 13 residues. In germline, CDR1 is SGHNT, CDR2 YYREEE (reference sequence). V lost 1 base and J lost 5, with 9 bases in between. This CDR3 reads CASSLKGVTEAFF. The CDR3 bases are TGTGCCAGCAGCTTGAAAGGGGTAACTGAAGCTTTCTTT. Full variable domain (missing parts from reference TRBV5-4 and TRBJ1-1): ETGVTQSPTHLIKTRGQQVTLRCSSQSGHNTVSWYQQALGQGPQFIFQYYREEENGRGNFPPRFSGLQFPNYSSELNVNALELDDSALYLCASSLKGVTEAFFGQGTRLTVV.

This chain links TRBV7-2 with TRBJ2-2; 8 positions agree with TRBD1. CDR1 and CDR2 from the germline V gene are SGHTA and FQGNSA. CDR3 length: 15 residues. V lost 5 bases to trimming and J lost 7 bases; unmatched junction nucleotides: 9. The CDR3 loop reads CASSLHGQGVGELFF. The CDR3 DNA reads TGTGCCAGCAGCCTCCACGGACAGGGTGTCGGGGAGCTGTTTTTT.

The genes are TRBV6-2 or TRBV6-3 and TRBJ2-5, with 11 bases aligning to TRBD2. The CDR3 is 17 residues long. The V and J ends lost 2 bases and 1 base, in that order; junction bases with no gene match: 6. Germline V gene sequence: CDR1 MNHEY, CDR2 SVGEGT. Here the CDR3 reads CASSYGLAGGFQETQYF. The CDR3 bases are TGTGCCAGCAGTTACGGTCTAGCGGGGGGCTTCCAAGAGACCCAGTACTTC.

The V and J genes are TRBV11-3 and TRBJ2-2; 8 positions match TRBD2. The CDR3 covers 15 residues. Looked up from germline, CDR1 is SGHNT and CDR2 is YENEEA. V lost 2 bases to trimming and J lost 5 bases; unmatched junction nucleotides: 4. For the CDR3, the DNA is TGTGCCAGCAGCTTACGGCGGGGGGTAACCGGGGAGCTGTTTTTT. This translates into CASSLRRGVTGELFF. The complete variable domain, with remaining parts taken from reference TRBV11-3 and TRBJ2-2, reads EAGVVQSPRYKIIEKKQPVAFWCNPISGHNTLYWYLQNLGQGPELLIRYENEEAVDDSQLPKDRFSAERLKGVDSTLKIQPAELGDSAVYLCASSLRRGVTGELFFGEGSRLTVL.

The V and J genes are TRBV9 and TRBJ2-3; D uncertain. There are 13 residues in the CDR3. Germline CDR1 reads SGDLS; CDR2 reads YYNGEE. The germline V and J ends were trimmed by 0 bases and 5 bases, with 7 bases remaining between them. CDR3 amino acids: CASSVAGLDTQYF. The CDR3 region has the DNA TGTGCCAGCAGCGTAGCAGGTTTAGATACGCAGTATTTT.

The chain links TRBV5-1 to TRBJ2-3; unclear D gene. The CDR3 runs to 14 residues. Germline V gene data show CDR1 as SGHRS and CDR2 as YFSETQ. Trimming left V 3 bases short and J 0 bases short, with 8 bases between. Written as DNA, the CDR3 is TGCGCCAGCAGCTCTGACTCTAGCACAGATACGCAGTATTTT. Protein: CASSSDSSTDTQYF.